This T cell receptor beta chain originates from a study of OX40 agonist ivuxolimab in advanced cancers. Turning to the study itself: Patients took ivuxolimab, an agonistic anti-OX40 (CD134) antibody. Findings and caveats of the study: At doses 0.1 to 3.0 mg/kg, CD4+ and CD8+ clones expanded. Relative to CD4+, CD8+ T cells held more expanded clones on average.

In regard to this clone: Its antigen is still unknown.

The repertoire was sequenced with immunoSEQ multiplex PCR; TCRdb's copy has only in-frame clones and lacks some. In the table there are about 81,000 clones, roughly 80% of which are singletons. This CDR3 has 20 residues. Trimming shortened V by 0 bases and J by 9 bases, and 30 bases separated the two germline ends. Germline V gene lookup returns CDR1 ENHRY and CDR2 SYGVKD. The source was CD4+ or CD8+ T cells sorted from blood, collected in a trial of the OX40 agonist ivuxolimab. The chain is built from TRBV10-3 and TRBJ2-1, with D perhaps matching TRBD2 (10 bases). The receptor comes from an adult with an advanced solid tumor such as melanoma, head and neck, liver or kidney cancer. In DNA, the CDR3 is TGTGCCATCAGTGAGTCAAGCGGGACAGGGATAAGCGGGAGGGCCAGTGAGCAGTTCTTC. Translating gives CAISESSGTGISGRASEQFF.